The source of this TCR beta chain is a study of cytomegalovirus exposure and HLA in healthy donors. Study-wide background: In terms of ancestry, the Caucasian-associated cluster contained roughly 81% of the 350 to 450 genotyped donors. Study-level findings and limits: Specificity for CMV antigens was confirmed in vitro for a few of the CMV-associated chains. In a later analysis, an Asian-associated ancestry cluster reportedly showed fewer N-insertions than the approximately 620-donor mean.

Notes on this clone: The antigen is unknown.

In germline, CDR1 is KGHSH, CDR2 LQKENI. The CDR3 runs 13 residues. With 4 bases removed from V and 5 bases from J, the gap between germline ends came to 8 bases. Amplification used 60 Vbeta primers and 13 Jbeta primers. The method was immunoSEQ multiplex PCR; TCRdb's version includes in-frame clones alone and lacks a portion of them. In the table there are about 160,000 clones, under 70% of which are singletons. The receptor comes from a woman aged 40 to 49 in good health and CMV-seropositive. The sample taken for sequencing was PBMCs. This chain links TRBV18 with TRBJ1-4; D is unresolved. CDR3 DNA sequence: TGTGCCAGCTCACAGGCCGGGAATGAAAAACTGTTTTTT. Translation gives CASSQAGNEKLFF.